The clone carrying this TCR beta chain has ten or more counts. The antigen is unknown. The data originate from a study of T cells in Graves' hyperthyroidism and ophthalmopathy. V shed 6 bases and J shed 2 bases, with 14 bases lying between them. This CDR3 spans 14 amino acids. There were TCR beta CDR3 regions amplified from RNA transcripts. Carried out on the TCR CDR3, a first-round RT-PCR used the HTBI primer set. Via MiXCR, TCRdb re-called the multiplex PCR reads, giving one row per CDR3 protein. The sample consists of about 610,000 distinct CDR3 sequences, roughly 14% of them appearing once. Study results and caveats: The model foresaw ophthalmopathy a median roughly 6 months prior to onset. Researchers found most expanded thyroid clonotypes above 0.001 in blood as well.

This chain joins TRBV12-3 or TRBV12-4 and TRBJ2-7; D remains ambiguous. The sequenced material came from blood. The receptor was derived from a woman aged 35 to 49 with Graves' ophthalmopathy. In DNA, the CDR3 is TGTGCCAGCAGCTGGGGAACTGATACCTACGAGCAGTACTTC. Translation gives CASSWGTDTYEQYF.